Sequencing of this TCR beta chain was carried out in a study of blood T cell repertoires in COVID-19. The protocol was immunoSEQ multiplex PCR, while the TCRdb copy is restricted to in-frame clones and leaves out a portion. Here the sample spans 150,000 to 200,000 clones, approximately 81% being singletons. Germline V gives CDR1 SQVTM, CDR2 ANQGSEA. The CDR3 spans 14 residues. V trimming: 4 bases; J trimming: 6 bases; junction bases outside the gene matches: 10. Sequencing input: peripheral blood. This sequence was found in a human donor with acute or convalescent COVID-19. The donor label of this sample is uncertain. The chain is built from TRBV29-1 and TRBJ1-1; 8 nucleotides align to TRBD1. The CDR3 spells CSVARGTGSAEAFF. As DNA, the CDR3 is TGCAGCGTTGCAAGGGGGACAGGTAGCGCTGAAGCTTTCTTT.